The 30 T cell receptor beta chains below come from one sample, sequenced in a study of shared clonotypes between healthy human individuals. Clones were read by immunoSEQ multiplex PCR, and TCRdb kept only the in-frame ones, dropping some. Among 1.4 million to 1.5 million clones listed, more than 95% were seen once. Input material: naive CD4+ T cells sorted from blood. As for subset: CD45RA+ positively selected. The receptors derive from a man aged 25-40 years in good health.

The chain links TRBV18 to TRBJ2-1; TRBD2 is a possible D gene (6 bases). Germline V gene lookup returns CDR1 KGHSH and CDR2 LQKENI. The CDR3 consists of 14 residues. V dropped 6 bases and J dropped 1 base, with 10 bases sitting between them. CDR3 coding DNA: TGTGCCAGCTCGCGGGACTTATCCTACAATGAGCAGTTCTTC. Amino acids: CASSRDLSYNEQFF. Filled out from reference TRBV18 and TRBJ2-1, the complete variable domain reads NAGVMQNPRHLVRRRGQEARLRCSPMKGHSHVYWYRQLPEEGLKFMVYLQKENIIDESGMPKERFSAEFPKEGPSILRIQQVVRGDSAAYFCASSRDLSYNEQFFGPGTRLTVL.

The chain's CDR3 is CASSMRGNEQFF. The CDR3 bases are TGTGCCAGCAGCATGAGGGGTAATGAGCAGTTCTTC. The rearrangement uses TRBV7-9 and TRBJ2-1; possibly TRBD1 or TRBD2 for D (5 bases each). V was cut by 5 bases and J by 7 bases, with 9 bases left in between. This CDR3 region has 12 residues. Germline values: CDR1 SEHNR, CDR2 FQNEAQ (reference sequence).

The V call is TRBV28, the J call TRBJ2-7, with 8 bases lining up with TRBD1. CDR1 and CDR2 from the germline V gene are MDHEN and SYDVKM. This CDR3 is built from 15 residues. V lost 1 base and J lost 2; bases outside the gene matches: 4. The CDR3, as DNA: TGTGCCAGCAGTTTATCGACAGGGGTAACCTACGAGCAGTACTTC. Its translation is CASSLSTGVTYEQYF.

V usage is TRBV4-1 and J usage is TRBJ1-4; 8 bases map to TRBD1. Per the germline V gene, CDR1 is MGHRA and CDR2 is YSYEKL. CDR3 length: 15 amino acids. Trimming removed 4 bases from V and 3 bases from J; junction bases left unmatched: 4. CDR3 residues: CASSPTGAPNEKLFF. As DNA, the CDR3 is TGCGCCAGCAGCCCGACAGGGGCTCCTAATGAAAAACTGTTTTTT.

A note on this clone: This sample also contains other DNA sequences that code for the same CDR3. The CDR3 DNA is TGTGCCAGCAGCGCCGGACTAGCGGGGGGCACAGATACGCAGTATTTT. This translates into CASSAGLAGGTDTQYF. V and J are TRBV7-9 and TRBJ2-3; 13 positions agree with TRBD2. CDR3 size: 16 residues. Germline CDR1 SEHNR, CDR2 FQNEAQ (reference sequence). Losses at the gene ends were 5 bases for V and 1 base for J; bases not matched to a gene: 3.

The chain carries TRBV7-2 and TRBJ2-5, with TRBD1 identical over 9 bases. V dropped 3 bases and J dropped 5; count of bases not matched to a gene: 7. The CDR3 contains 15 residues. The germline V gene has CDR1 SGHTA and CDR2 FQGNSA. The CDR3 DNA reads as TGTGCCAGCAGCTTGGGGACAGGGTGGGGGGAGACCCAGTACTTC. Its protein product is CASSLGTGWGETQYF.

The count of this clone is one. The V and J genes are TRBV9 and TRBJ2-1; TRBD1 agrees at 9 bases. The CDR3 totals 13 residues. Germline loops: CDR1 SGDLS, CDR2 YYNGEE. V lost 0 bases to trimming and J lost 14 bases; unmatched junction nucleotides: 6. The CDR3 region has the DNA TGTGCCAGCAGCGTAGCCCCTCGGGACAGGGAGTTCTTC. Protein sequence: CASSVAPRDREFF.

V gene TRBV5-1 combines with J gene TRBJ2-5, with 8 bases fitting TRBD1. The DNA end is a closer match to TRBJ2-7, so the J assignment may be wrong. This CDR3 comprises 15 residues. Germline lookup yields CDR1 SGHRS and CDR2 YFSETQ. The CDR3 nucleotides are TGCGCCAGCAGCTTGGGGGGACAGGTTCCTTACGAGCAGTACTTC. Amino acids: CASSLGGQVPYEQYF.

The V and J genes are TRBV6-1 and TRBJ2-7; 8 nucleotides agree with TRBD2. Losses at the gene ends were 6 bases for V and 4 bases for J; bases not matched to a gene: 5. The CDR3 sequence is 13 residues long. Germline V gene sequence: CDR1 MNHNS, CDR2 SASEGT. CDR3 residues: CASSERGGYEQYF. The CDR3 DNA is TGTGCCAGCAGCGAACGGGGGGGATACGAGCAGTACTTC.

V and J are TRBV2 and TRBJ2-7; no clear D gene. Germline V gene sequence: CDR1 SNHLY, CDR2 FYNNEI. Trimming cost V 1 base and J 3 bases, with 10 bases left between them. This CDR3 has 14 amino acids. This chain's CDR3 is CASSEGVGYYEQYF. The CDR3 DNA reads TGTGCCAGCAGTGAAGGGGTGGGCTACTACGAGCAGTACTTC. Filled out from reference TRBV2 and TRBJ2-7, the complete variable domain reads EPEVTQTPSHQVTQMGQEVILRCVPISNHLYFYWYRQILGQKVEFLVSFYNNEISEKSEIFDDQFSVERPDGSNFTLKIRSTKLEDSAMYFCASSEGVGYYEQYFGPGTRLTVT.

V gene TRBV6-5 combines with J gene TRBJ1-5, with a possible D match to TRBD1 (5 bases). The CDR3 has 15 amino acids. Trimming took off 4 bases at V and 4 bases at J, with 14 bases between the two ends. Looked up from germline, CDR1 is MNHEY and CDR2 is SVGAGI. This chain's CDR3 is CASSSQGWPNQPQHF. The CDR3, as DNA: TGTGCCAGCAGTTCCCAGGGCTGGCCAAATCAGCCCCAGCATTTT.

A remark on this clone: This CDR3 is also generated by other DNA sequences in the sample. V gene TRBV5-6 combines with J gene TRBJ2-2; D possibly corresponds to TRBD2 (5 bases). Trimming shortened V by 1 base and J by 1 base, and 8 bases separated the two germline ends. CDR3 length: 15 amino acids. Germline CDR1 reads SGHDT; CDR2 reads YYEEEE. The CDR3 spells CASSLSGVNTGELFF. The CDR3 DNA reads as TGTGCCAGCAGCTTGAGCGGTGTGAACACCGGGGAGCTGTTTTTT.

A single count supports this clone. The chain couples TRBV10-2 to TRBJ1-4; possible D gene TRBD1, 5 bases. The germline V and J ends were trimmed by 3 bases and 7 bases, with 12 bases remaining between them. CDR1 and CDR2 (germline): WSHSY, SAAADI. This CDR3 comprises 14 residues. CDR3 DNA: TGCGCCAGCAGTGAAGAGGGGCGAGGTGAAAAACTGTTTTTT. This encodes CASSEEGRGEKLFF.

V gene TRBV9 combines with J gene TRBJ2-1, with 8 bases identical to TRBD1. The CDR3 length is 15 residues. Trimming took 0 bases from V and 4 from J; bases not matched to a gene: 3. Germline assignment: CDR1 SGDLS and CDR2 YYNGEE. As DNA, the CDR3 is TGTGCCAGCAGCGTAGTGGGACAGGTATACAATGAGCAGTTCTTC. It codes for CASSVVGQVYNEQFF.

V and J are TRBV7-9 and TRBJ1-3; D is possibly TRBD1 (6 bases). CDR1 is SEHNR and CDR2 is FQNEAQ in the germline V gene (reference sequence). The ends were cut back, 2 bases at V and 0 bases at J, with 14 bases in the middle. This CDR3 is 17 amino acids long. CDR3 sequence (DNA): TGTGCCAGCAGCTTATCAATAACAGGGACCTCTGGAAACACCATATATTTT. Translating it yields CASSLSITGTSGNTIYF.

V and J are TRBV18 and TRBJ2-7, with TRBD2 identical over 7 bases. The trim removed 3 bases at V and 4 bases at J, leaving 6 bases unmatched. In germline, CDR1 is KGHSH, CDR2 LQKENI. The CDR3 loop spans 14 amino acids. The CDR3 DNA sequence: TGTGCCAGCTCACCTCTGCGGGAGCCTTACGAGCAGTACTTC. This translates into CASSPLREPYEQYF.

This sequence joins TRBV6-1 and TRBJ2-7, with TRBD1 matching 7 bases. Germline CDR1 and CDR2: MNHNS and SASEGT. The V gene end was trimmed by 11 bases and the J gene end by 3 bases; junction bases not matched to a gene: 13. The CDR3 is 14 amino acids. The chain's CDR3 is CAVHRGFPHYEQYF. In DNA form, the CDR3 reads TGTGCCGTCCACAGGGGCTTCCCCCACTACGAGCAGTACTTC.

The gene calls are TRBV5-1 and TRBJ1-1, with 7 nucleotides matching TRBD1. The ends lost 2 bases at V and 5 bases at J; junction bases unmatched: 9. The CDR3 has 15 amino acids. Germline CDR1 and CDR2: SGHRS and YFSETQ. CDR3 amino acids: CASSLLSTGETEAFF. CDR3 bases: TGCGCCAGCAGCTTATTAAGCACAGGGGAGACTGAAGCTTTCTTT.

CDR3 DNA: TGTGCCAGCAGTTTGGGAGGGGGGCTCCAAGAGACCCAGTACTTC. Its protein product is CASSLGGGLQETQYF. The J gene is TRBJ2-5, the V gene TRBV28; possibly TRBD2 for D (7 bases). The CDR3 extends over 15 amino acids. Trimming removed 3 bases at V and 1 base at J, with 12 bases between. Germline CDR1 MDHEN, CDR2 SYDVKM.

V is TRBV28 and J is TRBJ2-7, with 12 bases fitting TRBD1. V was pared by 3 bases and J by 5 bases, with 2 bases of the junction left unmatched. CDR1 is MDHEN and CDR2 is SYDVKM in the germline V gene. The CDR3 covers 14 residues. CDR3 residues: CASSFGDRGHEQYF. The CDR3 nucleotides are TGTGCCAGCAGTTTCGGGGACAGGGGGCACGAGCAGTACTTC.

The chain couples TRBV7-9 to TRBJ1-1; D gene uncertain. V was clipped by 1 base and J by 11 bases, with 8 bases between them. Germline V gene data show CDR1 as SEHNR and CDR2 as FQNEAQ (reference sequence). CDR3 length: 11 amino acids. CDR3 in amino acids: CASSLGGRAFF. The CDR3 nucleotides are TGTGCCAGCAGCTTAGGGGGTAGGGCTTTCTTT.

The sample holds one count of this clone. This chain links TRBV28 with TRBJ2-5, with 7 nucleotides matching TRBD1. In germline, CDR1 is MDHEN, CDR2 SYDVKM. The V and J ends lost 1 base and 5 bases, in that order; junction bases with no gene match: 10. There are 16 residues in the CDR3. This chain's CDR3 is CASSLSIPDRRETQYF. The CDR3 DNA reads TGTGCCAGCAGTTTATCGATTCCGGACAGGCGTGAGACCCAGTACTTC.

This sequence joins TRBV2 and TRBJ1-4, with D perhaps matching TRBD1 (5 bases). V lost 7 bases and J 6 bases, leaving 15 bases between the germline ends. The CDR3 extends over 14 amino acids. Germline V gene data show CDR1 as SNHLY and CDR2 as FYNNEI. CDR3 sequence: CASTLTVRDEKLFF. In DNA, the CDR3 is TGTGCCAGCACCCTGACAGTCCGTGATGAAAAACTGTTTTTT.

V gene TRBV27 combines with J gene TRBJ2-3; D not certain. The V end was cut by 8 bases, the J end by 5 bases, with 20 bases between. The germline gives CDR1 MNHEY, CDR2 SMNVEV (reference sequence). This CDR3 contains 15 residues. In nucleotides, the CDR3 is TGTGCCAGCCGACGTATGCCCCAACACATAGATACGCAGTATTTT. Translation gives CASRRMPQHIDTQYF.

V and J are TRBV19 and TRBJ2-1; maybe TRBD2 (5 bases). Looked up from germline, CDR1 is LNHDA and CDR2 is SQIVND (reference sequence). V lost 9 bases, J lost 5 bases, and 11 bases lay in between. This CDR3 spans 12 amino acids. This CDR3 reads CASHTRNNEQFF. In DNA form, the CDR3 reads TGTGCCAGCCATACTAGAAACAATGAGCAGTTCTTC. The full variable domain, with the rest looked up from reference TRBV19 and TRBJ2-1, is DGGITQSPKYLFRKEGQNVTLSCEQNLNHDAMYWYRQDPGQGLRLIYYSQIVNDFQKGDIAEGYSVSREKKESFPLTVTSAQKNPTAFYLCASHTRNNEQFFGPGTRLTVL.

This rearrangement joins TRBV25-1 to TRBJ2-7; D gene ambiguous. V gave up 7 bases and J gave up 2 bases, with 9 bases separating them. The CDR3 runs 12 residues. Per the germline V gene, CDR1 is MGHDK and CDR2 is SYGVNS. The CDR3 coding sequence is TGTGCCAGCAAAAGGCAGCCCTACGAGCAGTACTTC. This gives the protein CASKRQPYEQYF.

The rearrangement joins TRBV14 to TRBJ2-7, with 9 positions matching TRBD2. Per germline, CDR1 SGHDN and CDR2 FVKESK. This CDR3 is 16 amino acids long. V gave up 3 bases and J gave up 7 bases; unmatched junction bases: 13. CDR3 residues: CASSHKVIAGVEEQYF. In DNA form, the CDR3 reads TGTGCCAGCAGCCATAAGGTAATAGCGGGAGTTGAAGAGCAGTACTTC.

CDR3 residues: CASSPIGTGRRTDTQYF. The CDR3 bases are TGTGCCAGCTCTCCAATTGGGACAGGGAGGAGGACAGATACGCAGTATTTT. The gene calls are TRBV18 and TRBJ2-3, with 9 bases identical to TRBD1. The CDR3 has 17 residues. V dropped 6 bases and J dropped 3; count of bases not matched to a gene: 13. Germline values: CDR1 KGHSH, CDR2 LQKENI.

The chain has TRBV9 and TRBJ1-3; no clear D. The V gene's germline CDR1 is SGDLS and CDR2 YYNGEE. With 2 bases removed from V and 3 bases from J, the gap between germline ends came to 6 bases. The CDR3 contains 13 residues. CDR3 DNA: TGTGCCAGCAGCGTGGACGGTGGAAACACCATATATTTT. As protein: CASSVDGGNTIYF.

The chain is built from TRBV28 and TRBJ1-1, with a possible D match to TRBD1 (5 bases). V shed 4 bases and J shed 11 bases, with 11 bases lying between them. The CDR3 covers 11 residues. Germline CDR1 reads MDHEN; CDR2 reads SYDVKM. This chain's CDR3 is CASSSGTKAFF. CDR3 coding DNA: TGTGCCAGCAGTTCCGGGACGAAGGCTTTCTTT. Combining the CDR3 with reference TRBV28 and TRBJ1-1 gives the whole variable domain DVKVTQSSRYLVKRTGEKVFLECVQDMDHENMFWYRQDPGLGLRLIYFSYDVKMKEKGDIPEGYSVSREKKERFSLILESASTNQTSMYLCASSSGTKAFFGQGTRLTVV.